The sequence of this T cell receptor beta chain was determined in a study of blood T cell repertoires in COVID-19. CDR3 length: 15 amino acids. CDR1 and CDR2 (germline): SGHDN, FVKESK. With V trimmed by 0 bases and J by 2 bases, 1 base remained unmatched. The protocol was immunoSEQ multiplex PCR, while the TCRdb copy is restricted to in-frame clones and leaves out a portion. The sample holds about 370,000 clones, 75% to 90% seen once. This receptor was taken from a man between 18 and 29 years old who had recovered from COVID-19. This chain joins TRBV14 and TRBJ2-1; 7 positions agree with TRBD2. Sequenced sample: PBMCs or T cells enriched from blood (not recorded which). The CDR3 spells CASSQDLAAYNEQFF. The DNA for the CDR3 is TGTGCCAGCAGCCAAGACCTAGCGGCCTACAATGAGCAGTTCTTC.